A selection of T cell receptor beta chains follows, all from one sample in a study of identical twins. TCRdb analysed the 5' RACE reads with MiXCR anew, one entry per CDR3 protein. The table lists 570,000 or so distinct CDR3 sequences, approximately 10% of them singletons, with more than 2.5% in the top ten. This sample also appeared in a second study, on yellow fever vaccine responses in identical twins.

The sample comprised PBMCs. These receptor sequences come from a woman aged 18-29 years in good health. Each CDR3 is given with its conserved first and last residue. A D gene is named only where the DNA matches it firmly. The size field is filled for only some rows; it gives once, few, many or a size class.

d_gene: TRBD2
abundance: NA
j_gene: TRBJ2-7
v_gene: TRBV12-3/TRBV12-4
CDR3aa: CASSSLAAKAYEQYF
CDR3nt: TGTGCCAGCAGTTCCCTAGCGGCCAAAGCCTACGAGCAGTACTTC

d_gene: NA
abundance: many
j_gene: TRBJ2-1
v_gene: TRBV24-1
CDR3aa: CATSGGAYNEQFF
CDR3nt: TGTGCCACCAGTGGGGGGGCCTACAATGAGCAGTTCTTC

d_gene: TRBD2
abundance: NA
j_gene: TRBJ2-3
v_gene: TRBV20-1
CDR3aa: CSARDPSGVAGGTDTQYF
CDR3nt: TGCAGTGCTAGAGATCCCTCCGGGGTAGCGGGAGGCACAGATACGCAGTATTTT

d_gene: NA
abundance: few
j_gene: TRBJ2-1
v_gene: TRBV5-1
CDR3aa: CASSLAGGWFF
CDR3nt: TGCGCCAGCAGCTTGGCGGGGGGCTGGTTCTTC

d_gene: NA
abundance: many
j_gene: TRBJ2-7
v_gene: TRBV5-5
CDR3aa: CASKLFSGGSYEQYF
CDR3nt: TGTGCCAGCAAGCTCTTTAGCGGAGGCTCCTACGAGCAGTACTTC

d_gene: TRBD1
abundance: few
j_gene: TRBJ1-6
v_gene: TRBV4-3
CDR3aa: CASSQDPTGAGGNSPLHF
CDR3nt: TGCGCCAGCAGCCAAGACCCCACCGGGGCAGGGGGCAACTCACCCCTCCACTTT

d_gene: TRBD1
abundance: NA
j_gene: TRBJ2-7
v_gene: TRBV29-1
CDR3aa: CSVGVGQAYEQYF
CDR3nt: TGCAGCGTTGGGGTTGGACAGGCCTACGAGCAGTACTTC

d_gene: NA
abundance: many
j_gene: TRBJ2-7
v_gene: TRBV7-2
CDR3aa: CASSQTGKFYEQYF
CDR3nt: TGTGCCAGCAGCCAAACCGGGAAATTCTACGAGCAGTACTTC

d_gene: TRBD2
abundance: NA
j_gene: TRBJ2-4
v_gene: TRBV5-1
CDR3aa: CASSQMGGDFKNIQYF
CDR3nt: TGCGCCAGCAGCCAAATGGGGGGGGACTTCAAAAACATTCAGTACTTC

d_gene: NA
abundance: many
j_gene: TRBJ1-5
v_gene: TRBV6-2/TRBV6-3
CDR3aa: CASSYARSNQPQHF
CDR3nt: TGTGCCAGCAGTTACGCCCGAAGCAATCAGCCCCAGCATTTT

d_gene: TRBD1
abundance: few
j_gene: TRBJ1-4
v_gene: TRBV10-3
CDR3aa: CAISEPGQGNEKLFF
CDR3nt: TGTGCCATCAGTGAGCCGGGACAGGGAAACGAAAAACTGTTTTTT

d_gene: NA
abundance: NA
j_gene: TRBJ2-3
v_gene: TRBV4-3
CDR3aa: CASSQVGQRTDTQYF
CDR3nt: TGCGCCAGCAGCCAAGTTGGGCAGCGCACAGATACGCAGTATTTT

d_gene: NA
abundance: NA
j_gene: TRBJ2-5
v_gene: TRBV6-2/TRBV6-3
CDR3aa: CASSQRFGDRETQYF
CDR3nt: TGTGCCAGCAGCCAACGGTTTGGCGATCGAGAGACCCAGTACTTC

d_gene: NA
abundance: few
j_gene: TRBJ2-1
v_gene: TRBV6-6
CDR3aa: CASSYELIYEQFF
CDR3nt: TGTGCCAGCAGTTACGAATTAATTTATGAGCAGTTCTTC

d_gene: TRBD1
abundance: few
j_gene: TRBJ1-3
v_gene: TRBV7-9
CDR3aa: CASSLVTGVSSGNTIYF
CDR3nt: TGTGCCAGCAGCTTAGTAACAGGGGTGAGCTCTGGAAACACCATATATTTT

d_gene: TRBD2
abundance: few
j_gene: TRBJ2-1
v_gene: TRBV7-2
CDR3aa: CASSLWGAGAGDNEQFF
CDR3nt: TGTGCCAGCAGCTTATGGGGCGCGGGAGCTGGAGACAATGAGCAGTTCTTC

d_gene: TRBD2
abundance: NA
j_gene: TRBJ2-5
v_gene: TRBV5-4
CDR3aa: CASSLRFGGTLETQYF
CDR3nt: TGTGCCAGCAGCTTGAGGTTCGGGGGGACCCTAGAGACCCAGTACTTC

d_gene: NA
abundance: NA
j_gene: TRBJ2-1
v_gene: TRBV29-1
CDR3aa: CSVETYNEQFF
CDR3nt: TGCAGCGTTGAAACTTACAATGAGCAGTTCTTC

d_gene: TRBD1
abundance: few
j_gene: TRBJ1-4
v_gene: TRBV5-1
CDR3aa: CASSPWTGDRATNEKLFF
CDR3nt: TGCGCCAGCAGCCCCTGGACAGGGGACCGAGCAACTAATGAAAAACTGTTTTTT

d_gene: NA
abundance: NA
j_gene: TRBJ2-1
v_gene: TRBV19
CDR3aa: CASSTPGTGDNEQFF
CDR3nt: TGTGCCAGTAGTACCCCCGGGACTGGCGACAATGAGCAGTTCTTC

d_gene: NA
abundance: few
j_gene: TRBJ2-3
v_gene: TRBV4-1
CDR3aa: CASSQEAVYSDTQYF
CDR3nt: TGCGCCAGCAGCCAAGAGGCAGTCTACTCAGATACGCAGTATTTT

d_gene: TRBD2
abundance: many
j_gene: TRBJ2-5
v_gene: TRBV9
CDR3aa: CASSVEGTSTGTQYF
CDR3nt: TGTGCCAGCAGCGTAGAAGGGACTAGCACAGGGACCCAGTACTTC

d_gene: NA
abundance: NA
j_gene: TRBJ2-6
v_gene: TRBV5-6
CDR3aa: CASSPTQLRVSGANVLTF
CDR3nt: TGTGCCAGCAGCCCGACACAGCTCAGGGTTTCTGGGGCCAACGTCCTGACTTTC

d_gene: NA
abundance: many
j_gene: TRBJ1-6
v_gene: TRBV28
CDR3aa: CASNPTWGGNSPLHF
CDR3nt: TGTGCCAGCAATCCTACATGGGGAGGCAATTCACCCCTCCACTTT

d_gene: NA
abundance: NA
j_gene: TRBJ2-5
v_gene: TRBV20-1
CDR3aa: CSAYRLPSGETQYF
CDR3nt: TGCAGTGCGTACCGACTACCCTCTGGGGAGACCCAGTACTTC

d_gene: TRBD1
abundance: NA
j_gene: TRBJ1-4
v_gene: TRBV6-5
CDR3aa: CASSYATLQGRSEKLFF
CDR3nt: TGTGCCAGCAGTTACGCAACCTTACAGGGGAGAAGTGAAAAACTGTTTTTT

d_gene: NA
abundance: few
j_gene: TRBJ1-4
v_gene: TRBV2
CDR3aa: CASAGFSNEKLFF
CDR3nt: TGTGCCAGCGCAGGGTTTTCCAATGAAAAACTGTTTTTT

d_gene: TRBD2
abundance: NA
j_gene: TRBJ2-3
v_gene: TRBV12-3/TRBV12-4
CDR3aa: CASSLRLATDTQYF
CDR3nt: TGTGCCAGCAGTCTTAGACTAGCCACAGATACGCAGTATTTT

d_gene: TRBD2
abundance: NA
j_gene: TRBJ2-5
v_gene: TRBV7-9
CDR3aa: CASSSEWRAGVQETQYF
CDR3nt: TGTGCCAGCAGCTCCGAGTGGCGAGCGGGAGTCCAAGAGACCCAGTACTTC

d_gene: TRBD2
abundance: NA
j_gene: TRBJ2-2
v_gene: TRBV7-9
CDR3aa: CARGGGLAGGLFF
CDR3nt: TGTGCCAGAGGCGGGGGATTGGCCGGGGGGCTGTTTTTT

d_gene: NA
abundance: few
j_gene: TRBJ2-5
v_gene: TRBV9
CDR3aa: CASSPHGETQYF
CDR3nt: TGTGCCAGCAGCCCCCACGGAGAGACCCAGTACTTC

d_gene: NA
abundance: few
j_gene: TRBJ2-7
v_gene: TRBV20-1
CDR3aa: CSVVIQGTYEQYF
CDR3nt: TGCAGTGTAGTTATCCAGGGAACCTACGAGCAGTACTTC

d_gene: TRBD2
abundance: NA
j_gene: TRBJ2-5
v_gene: TRBV20-1
CDR3aa: CSARDGLAGDKLTQYF
CDR3nt: TGCAGTGCTAGAGATGGGCTAGCGGGCGACAAGTTGACCCAGTACTTC

d_gene: NA
abundance: NA
j_gene: TRBJ2-5
v_gene: TRBV12-3/TRBV12-4
CDR3aa: CASSSVEEETQYF
CDR3nt: TGTGCCAGCAGTTCTGTGGAAGAAGAGACCCAGTACTTC

d_gene: TRBD2
abundance: NA
j_gene: TRBJ2-7
v_gene: TRBV5-1
CDR3aa: CASSFGTSSSRPYEQYF
CDR3nt: TGCGCCAGCAGCTTTGGGACTAGCAGTTCTCGTCCCTACGAGCAGTACTTC

d_gene: NA
abundance: many
j_gene: TRBJ1-1
v_gene: TRBV6-5
CDR3aa: CASNSVGGDAFF
CDR3nt: TGTGCCAGCAACTCCGTTGGGGGGGACGCTTTCTTT

d_gene: NA
abundance: many
j_gene: TRBJ2-5
v_gene: TRBV12-3/TRBV12-4
CDR3aa: CASGYQETQYF
CDR3nt: TGTGCCAGCGGGTACCAAGAGACCCAGTACTTC